The 5 T cell receptor beta chains reported below all come from one sample, sequenced in a study of cytomegalovirus exposure and HLA in healthy donors. 60 Vbeta and 13 Jbeta primers were used in PCR. Clones were sequenced by immunoSEQ multiplex PCR, and TCRdb holds only the in-frame ones, with some missing. The profile shows approximately 170,000 clones, approximately 78% of them singletons. Input material: PBMCs. The receptors here all came from a male donor in good health and CMV-seronegative.

This clone has more than one count but fewer than ten. This sequence joins TRBV5-4 and TRBJ2-6; unclear D gene. This CDR3 comprises 16 residues. V was shortened by 4 bases and J by 2 bases, with 13 bases between the two germline ends. Germline V lookup: CDR1 SGHNT, CDR2 YYREEE (reference sequence). The CDR3 spells CASSVSLGAGANVLTF. The CDR3 nucleotides are TGTGCCAGCAGCGTATCCCTTGGAGCTGGGGCCAACGTCCTGACTTTC.

The rearrangement uses TRBV6-1 and TRBJ1-5, with D possibly matching TRBD1 (6 bases). Germline V lookup: CDR1 MNHNS, CDR2 SASEGT. The ends were cut back, 6 bases at V and 4 bases at J, with 10 bases in the middle. The CDR3 loop spans 13 amino acids. CDR3: CASSGTRNQPQHF. The CDR3, as DNA: TGTGCCAGCAGCGGGACACGAAATCAGCCCCAGCATTTT.

The chain combines TRBV28 with TRBJ1-5; 7 bases map to TRBD1. The CDR3 is 16 amino acids. The V segment lost 6 bases and the J segment 2 bases; nucleotides outside the gene matches: 10. CDR1 is MDHEN, CDR2 SYDVKM, per germline. The CDR3 loop reads CASRPTGAGGNQPQHF. Written as DNA, the CDR3 is TGTGCCAGCAGGCCCACAGGGGCAGGGGGCAATCAGCCCCAGCATTTT.

The chain combines TRBV21-1 with TRBJ2-6; the D call in the table, TRBD2, was not verified against the DNA. TRBV21-1 is a pseudogene locus. The CDR3 consists of 16 residues. CDR3 sequence: CASSKAAGPGANVLTF. The CDR3 nucleotides read TGTGCCAGCAGCAAAGCGGCGGGGCCTGGGGCCAACGTCCTGACTTTC.

The genes are TRBV28 and TRBJ2-7; 8 bases agree with TRBD2. With V trimmed by 6 bases and J by 0 bases, 19 bases remained unmatched. This CDR3 spans 19 amino acids. Germline CDR1 and CDR2: MDHEN and SYDVKM. The CDR3 loop reads CASRLGPGTSILPSYEQYF. CDR3 nucleotide sequence: TGTGCCAGCAGGCTTGGGCCGGGGACTAGTATTCTACCCTCCTACGAGCAGTACTTC.